This is a list of T cell receptor beta chains from one sample in a study of shared clonotypes between healthy human individuals. Produced via immunoSEQ multiplex PCR; TCRdb's table is partial and in-frame only. In the table there are over a million clones, more than 95% of which are singletons. Sequencing was performed on naive CD4+ T cells sorted from blood. The receptors shown here come from a man aged 30 to 45 in good health. Both conserved end residues are part of each CDR3. The D gene is left open where the match is weak. Clone size is not always given. Where it is, it says once, few, many or a class for expanded clones.

v_gene,d_gene,abundance,j_gene,len,CDR3aa,CDR3nt
TRBV7-2,TRBD1,NA,TRBJ1-5,14,CASSSQGAAQPQHF,TGTGCCAGCAGCTCACAGGGGGCCGCTCAGCCCCAGCATTTT
TRBV6-1,TRBD1,NA,TRBJ1-4,15,CASREGDSTNEKLFF,TGTGCCAGCAGGGAAGGGGACAGCACTAATGAAAAACTGTTTTTT
TRBV9,NA,NA,TRBJ2-3,15,CASSPSVRDTDTQYF,TGTGCCAGCAGCCCCTCGGTGCGGGATACAGATACGCAGTATTTT
TRBV11-2,NA,once,TRBJ2-7,17,CASSLKVGPRIPYEQYF,TGTGCCAGCAGCTTAAAGGTCGGACCCCGTATCCCCTACGAGCAGTACTTC
TRBV25-1,TRBD1,once,TRBJ2-1,18,CASSQDRGGGSSYNEQFF,TGTGCCAGCAGTCAGGACAGGGGCGGGGGAAGCTCCTACAATGAGCAGTTCTTC
TRBV28,TRBD2,NA,TRBJ2-7,15,CASSSVAGGKHEQYF,TGTGCCAGCAGTTCCGTAGCGGGAGGGAAGCACGAGCAGTACTTC
TRBV19,TRBD1,NA,TRBJ1-2,14,CASSRKDRGYGYTF,TGTGCCAGTAGTCGAAAGGACAGGGGCTATGGCTACACCTTC
TRBV29-1,NA,NA,TRBJ2-2,14,CSVGQVLGTGELFF,TGCAGCGTTGGCCAGGTCTTGGGCACCGGGGAGCTGTTTTTT
TRBV5-1,NA,NA,TRBJ2-5,16,CASSLVTGQWSETQYF,TGCGCCAGCAGCTTGGTAACCGGACAGTGGAGCGAGACCCAGTACTTC
TRBV11-2,TRBD2,once,TRBJ2-5,14,CASSSTGGQETQYF,TGTGCCAGCAGCTCTACGGGGGGACAAGAGACCCAGTACTTC
TRBV28,NA,NA,TRBJ2-5,14,CASSLGQGHETQYF,TGTGCCAGCAGTTTAGGGCAGGGGCACGAGACCCAGTACTTC
TRBV18,TRBD2,NA,TRBJ2-7,15,CASSPRGLAGDEQYF,TGTGCCAGCTCACCCCGCGGACTAGCGGGAGACGAGCAGTACTTC
TRBV4-1,TRBD2,NA,TRBJ2-3,19,CASSQDSSGRPLRTDTQYF,TGCGCCAGCAGCCAAGATAGTAGCGGGAGGCCTCTGCGCACAGATACGCAGTATTTT
TRBV29-1,NA,NA,TRBJ1-2,13,CSVDIGGGYGYTF,TGCAGCGTTGATATTGGTGGAGGGTATGGCTACACCTTC
TRBV7-9,TRBD1,NA,TRBJ1-5,13,CASSPTGNQPQHF,TGTGCCAGCAGCCCGACAGGGAATCAGCCCCAGCATTTT
TRBV10-2,TRBD2,NA,TRBJ2-1,14,CASTPSGTYNEQFF,TGCGCCAGCACTCCTAGCGGAACCTACAATGAGCAGTTCTTC
TRBV7-6,TRBD2,NA,TRBJ2-1,18,CASTWGTSGRWSYNEQFF,TGTGCCAGCACCTGGGGGACTAGCGGGAGATGGTCCTACAATGAGCAGTTCTTC
TRBV19,NA,NA,TRBJ1-2,13,CASSIGLSGGYTF,TGTGCCAGTAGTATAGGATTGAGTGGTGGCTACACCTTC
TRBV30,NA,NA,TRBJ2-5,13,CAWITGPQETQYF,TGTGCCTGGATTACAGGGCCCCAAGAGACCCAGTACTTC
TRBV19,TRBD2,NA,TRBJ2-1,19,CASRPAGLAGDQRYNEQFF,TGTGCCAGTAGGCCGGCGGGACTAGCGGGAGATCAACGCTACAATGAGCAGTTCTTC
TRBV28,TRBD2,NA,TRBJ2-3,16,CASSFHQGTSGRAQYF,TGTGCCAGCAGTTTCCACCAAGGGACTAGCGGGAGGGCGCAGTATTTT
TRBV2,TRBD2,NA,TRBJ2-1,18,CASKRALLAGGPMDEQFF,TGTGCCAGTAAACGCGCCCTACTAGCGGGAGGGCCTATGGATGAGCAGTTCTTC
TRBV14,TRBD2,NA,TRBJ2-6,19,CASSQLAGGPPPGANVLTF,TGTGCCAGCAGCCAGTTAGCGGGAGGGCCTCCCCCTGGGGCCAACGTCCTGACTTTC
TRBV9,TRBD2,NA,TRBJ2-2,18,CASSARGGLAGGLRELFF,TGTGCCAGCAGCGCCCGGGGGGGCCTAGCGGGAGGGCTCAGGGAGCTGTTTTTT
TRBV9,NA,NA,TRBJ2-6,17,CASSTLGRGAGANVLTF,TGTGCCAGCAGCACCCTTGGGCGGGGAGCTGGGGCCAACGTCCTGACTTTC
TRBV30,TRBD1,NA,TRBJ2-5,14,CAWSRQGRQETQYF,TGTGCCTGGAGTCGACAGGGGAGGCAAGAGACCCAGTACTTC
TRBV5-1,NA,NA,TRBJ2-3,14,CASRKDASTDTQYF,TGCGCCAGCCGCAAAGATGCGAGCACAGATACGCAGTATTTT
TRBV18,NA,NA,TRBJ2-7,14,CASSPIQGTYEQYF,TGTGCCAGCTCACCAATCCAGGGAACGTACGAGCAGTACTTC
TRBV9,TRBD2,NA,TRBJ2-2,16,CASSPGLAGGTGELFF,TGTGCCAGCAGCCCAGGACTAGCGGGAGGCACCGGGGAGCTGTTTTTT
TRBV2,NA,NA,TRBJ1-3,13,CASSDDPGNTIYF,TGTGCCAGCAGTGATGATCCTGGAAACACCATATATTTT
TRBV7-9,TRBD1,NA,TRBJ2-1,15,CASSLDRGTYNEQFF,TGTGCCAGCAGCTTAGACAGGGGGACCTACAATGAGCAGTTCTTC
TRBV18,TRBD2,NA,TRBJ2-5,16,CASSPNPAGVIETQYF,TGTGCCAGCTCACCAAACCCAGCGGGAGTAATAGAGACCCAGTACTTC
TRBV7-3,TRBD2,NA,TRBJ2-1,14,CASSLLGTSGTIFF,TGTGCCAGCAGCCTTCTCGGGACTAGCGGGACAATATTCTTC
TRBV5-1,NA,few,TRBJ2-5,12,CASSLEQETQYF,TGCGCCAGCAGCTTGGAACAAGAGACCCAGTACTTC
TRBV12-5,TRBD2,NA,TRBJ2-3,14,CASGTSKRTDTQYF,TGTGCTAGTGGGACTAGCAAACGCACAGATACGCAGTATTTT
TRBV6-5,TRBD2,NA,TRBJ2-7,15,CASFQGTSGIYEQYF,TGTGCCAGCTTCCAAGGGACTAGCGGGATCTACGAGCAGTACTTC
TRBV11-2,NA,NA,TRBJ2-2,15,CASSLVAQTTGELFF,TGTGCCAGCAGCTTAGTTGCCCAGACAACCGGGGAGCTGTTTTTT
TRBV2,TRBD2,NA,TRBJ2-7,14,CASSEASGVYEQYF,TGTGCCAGCAGTGAGGCTAGCGGGGTCTACGAGCAGTACTTC
TRBV11-3,NA,NA,TRBJ2-7,13,CASSAPGLGEQYF,TGTGCCAGCAGCGCTCCGGGACTTGGGGAGCAGTACTTC
TRBV10-2,NA,NA,TRBJ2-1,15,CASSERSLGNNEQFF,TGCGCCAGCAGTGAAAGGAGTTTAGGAAACAATGAGCAGTTCTTC
TRBV5-6,NA,once,TRBJ2-5,17,CASSSRGVGVPQETQYF,TGTGCCAGCAGCTCCCGAGGGGTGGGGGTGCCTCAAGAGACCCAGTACTTC
TRBV11-1,NA,NA,TRBJ1-1,14,CASSTGYRNTEAFF,TGTGCCAGCAGCACAGGGTATCGGAACACTGAAGCTTTCTTT
TRBV19,NA,once,TRBJ1-1,14,CASSRPFVNTEAFF,TGTGCCAGTAGTCGGCCTTTTGTGAACACTGAAGCTTTCTTT
TRBV15,NA,once,TRBJ1-5,13,CATSRDLLQPQHF,TGTGCCACCAGCAGAGATCTCCTTCAGCCCCAGCATTTT
TRBV5-1,TRBD2,NA,TRBJ2-2,15,CASSLAGGPAGELFF,TGCGCCAGCAGCCTAGCGGGAGGGCCGGCCGGGGAGCTGTTTTTT
TRBV2,TRBD2,once,TRBJ2-7,13,CASTAGGPYEQYF,TGTGCCAGCACCGCGGGAGGGCCCTACGAGCAGTACTTC